This T cell receptor beta chain was retrieved from a study of blood T cell repertoires in COVID-19. Study-wide background: The study drew acute and convalescent COVID-19 samples from the United States, Italy and Spain. T cells, B-cell-depleted T cells, or PBMCs provided the cDNA or gDNA that served as material.

This clone was counted between two and nine times. The germline V and J ends were trimmed by 7 bases and 5 bases, with 18 bases remaining between them. The CDR3 sequence is 15 residues long. Germline CDR1 reads MDHEN; CDR2 reads SYDVKM. In the original analysis: Estimated nucleated cell counts came from reference gene primer amplification. Some clones are missing from TCRdb's copy, which holds only in-frame ones; the method was immunoSEQ multiplex PCR. That table is the source of V, J and clone size, and D and trimming were worked out from the DNA. The sample has 150,000 to 200,000 clones, around 87% seen once. Followed longitudinally, the Seattle patients had been enrolled during active infection.

V is TRBV28 and J is TRBJ2-1; TRBD2 might be the D (5 bases). This sequence was found in a woman of 80 years or more with COVID-19, enrolled during active disease. Sequencing was done on a sample of peripheral blood. Here the CDR3 reads CASTKGGSGDNEQFF. Written as DNA, the CDR3 is TGTGCCAGCACTAAAGGCGGGTCCGGCGACAATGAGCAGTTCTTC.